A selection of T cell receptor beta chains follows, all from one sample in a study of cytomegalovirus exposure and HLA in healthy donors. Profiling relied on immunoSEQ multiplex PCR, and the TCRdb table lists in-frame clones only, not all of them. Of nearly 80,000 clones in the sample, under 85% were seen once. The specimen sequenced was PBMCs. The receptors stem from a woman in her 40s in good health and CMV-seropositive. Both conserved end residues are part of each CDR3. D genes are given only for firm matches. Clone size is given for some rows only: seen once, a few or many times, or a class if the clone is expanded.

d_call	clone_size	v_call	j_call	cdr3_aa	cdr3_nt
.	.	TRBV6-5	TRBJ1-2	CASSYSRGNYGYTF	TGTGCCAGCAGTTATAGTCGGGGAAACTATGGCTACACCTTC
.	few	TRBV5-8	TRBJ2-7	CASSTRYTGAGSYEQYF	TGTGCCAGCAGCACCCGATATACGGGAGCTGGGTCGTACGAGCAGTACTTC
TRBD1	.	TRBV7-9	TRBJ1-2	CASSPGQVANYGYTF	TGTGCCAGCAGCCCGGGACAGGTCGCTAACTATGGCTACACCTTC
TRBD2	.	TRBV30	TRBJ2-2	CAWRPSGVTGELFF	TGTGCCTGGAGACCTAGCGGGGTAACCGGGGAGCTGTTTTTT
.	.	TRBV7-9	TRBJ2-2	CASRLGTDFTGELFF	TGTGCCAGCCGCCTAGGGACGGACTTTACCGGGGAGCTGTTTTTT
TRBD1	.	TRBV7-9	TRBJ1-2	CASSPRTGGNYGYTF	TGTGCCAGCAGCCCCCGGACAGGGGGCAACTATGGCTACACCTTC
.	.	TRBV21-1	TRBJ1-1	CASSPRGKRVAFF	TGTGCCAGCAGCCCCCGGGGAAAGAGGGTCGCTTTCTTT
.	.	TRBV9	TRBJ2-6	CASSAVGSPHVLTF	TGTGCCAGCAGCGCAGTCGGGTCGCCGCACGTCCTGACTTTC
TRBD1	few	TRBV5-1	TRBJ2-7	CASSGTGLNEQYF	TGCGCCAGCAGTGGGACAGGGTTGAACGAGCAGTACTTC
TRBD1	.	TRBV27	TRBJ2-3	CASSFYGAGGIVDTQYF	TGTGCCAGCAGTTTTTACGGGGCAGGGGGCATTGTGGATACGCAGTATTTT
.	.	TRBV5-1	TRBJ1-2	CASSLGRGVGMDGYTF	TGCGCCAGCAGCTTGGGCAGGGGAGTTGGAATGGATGGCTACACCTTC
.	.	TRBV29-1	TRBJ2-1	CSVEEVMGWSSYNEQFF	TGCAGCGTTGAAGAAGTAATGGGTTGGAGCTCCTACAATGAGCAGTTCTTC
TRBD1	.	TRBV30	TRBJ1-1	CAWSKGAPNTEAFF	TGTGCCTGGAGTAAGGGGGCGCCTAACACTGAAGCTTTCTTT
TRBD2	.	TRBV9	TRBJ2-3	CASSIRGTSGRNTQYF	TGTGCCAGCAGCATAAGAGGAACTAGCGGACGGAATACGCAGTATTTT
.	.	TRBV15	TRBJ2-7	CATSRAHYEQYF	TGTGCCACCAGCAGGGCCCACTACGAGCAGTACTTC
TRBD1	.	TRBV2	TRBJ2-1	CASSRKTGTGNNEQFF	TGTGCCAGCAGCAGAAAAACCGGGACAGGTAACAATGAGCAGTTCTTC
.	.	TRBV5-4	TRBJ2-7	CASSLGTGLGEQYF	TGTGCCAGCAGCTTGGGAACAGGGCTTGGCGAGCAGTACTTC
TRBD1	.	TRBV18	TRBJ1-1	CASSQSTGAYTEAFF	TGTGCCAGCTCACAATCGACAGGGGCCTACACTGAAGCTTTCTTT
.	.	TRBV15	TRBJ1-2	CATSRGDRPYGYTF	TGTGCCACCAGCAGAGGAGACAGACCCTATGGCTACACCTTC
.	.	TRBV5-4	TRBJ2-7	CASSGGGQNPFSYEQYF	TGTGCCAGCAGCGGCGGCGGACAGAACCCTTTCTCCTACGAGCAGTACTTC
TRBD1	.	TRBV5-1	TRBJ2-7	CASSPNRGLVEQYF	TGCGCCAGCAGCCCTAACAGGGGCTTGGTCGAGCAGTACTTC
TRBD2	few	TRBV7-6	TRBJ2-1	CASSLGASGSRHTEQFF	TGTGCCAGCAGCTTAGGGGCTAGCGGGAGTCGACACACTGAGCAGTTCTTC
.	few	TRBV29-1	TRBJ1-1	CSVESIEGGYTEAFF	TGCAGCGTTGAAAGTATAGAGGGCGGATACACTGAAGCTTTCTTT
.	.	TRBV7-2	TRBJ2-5	CASRARGAQYF	TGTGCCAGCCGAGCCAGGGGGGCCCAGTACTTC
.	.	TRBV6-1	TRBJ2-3	CASSEAPGTDTQYF	TGTGCCAGCAGTGAAGCGCCAGGCACAGATACGCAGTATTTT
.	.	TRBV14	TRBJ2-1	CASSGQSYNEQFF	TGTGCCAGCAGCGGGCAGAGCTACAATGAGCAGTTCTTC
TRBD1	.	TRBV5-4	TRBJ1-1	CASSPGQGRTEAFF	TGTGCCAGCAGCCCGGGACAGGGGAGAACTGAAGCTTTCTTT
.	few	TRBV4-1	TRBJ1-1	CASSQKGIAGRNTEAFF	TGCGCCAGCAGCCAGAAGGGTATAGCAGGGCGGAACACTGAAGCTTTCTTT
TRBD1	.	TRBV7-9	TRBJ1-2	CASSPGQSSLYGYTF	TGTGCCAGCAGCCCGGGACAGTCGAGTCTCTATGGCTACACCTTC
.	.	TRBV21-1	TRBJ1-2	CASRGVSPEPNYVYCGYTF	TGTGCCAGCAGGGGAGTGTCCCCCGAACCTAACTATGTTTACTGTGGCTACACCTTC
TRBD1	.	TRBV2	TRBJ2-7	CASRRTGGDYEQYF	TGTGCCAGCAGACGGACAGGGGGCGACTACGAGCAGTACTTC
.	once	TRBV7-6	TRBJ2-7	CASSLARAGARSYEQYF	TGTGCCAGCAGCTTAGCGCGGGCGGGGGCCCGATCCTACGAGCAGTACTTC
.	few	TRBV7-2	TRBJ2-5	CASSLSPVGETQYF	TGTGCCAGCAGCTTAAGTCCGGTTGGTGAGACCCAGTACTTC
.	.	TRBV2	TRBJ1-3	CASSELDRAGNTIYF	TGTGCCAGCAGTGAATTGGACAGAGCTGGAAACACCATATATTTT
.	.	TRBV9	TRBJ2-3	CASSVGLLPWDTQYF	TGTGCCAGCAGCGTAGGATTACTACCGTGGGATACGCAGTATTTT
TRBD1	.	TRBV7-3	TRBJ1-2	CASSSTGGGGYTF	TGTGCCAGCAGCTCGACAGGGGGCGGTGGCTACACCTTC
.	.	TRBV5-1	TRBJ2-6	CASSLVAGSGANVLTF	TGCGCCAGCAGCTTGGTTGCCGGGTCGGGGGCCAACGTCCTGACTTTC
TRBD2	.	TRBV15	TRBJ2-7	CATRTGTSGIYEQYF	TGTGCCACCAGGACCGGGACTAGCGGGATCTACGAGCAGTACTTC
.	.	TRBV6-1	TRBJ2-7	CASSETTGGATYEQYF	TGTGCCAGCAGCGAAACTACAGGGGGGGCCACCTACGAGCAGTACTTC
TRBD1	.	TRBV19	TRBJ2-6	CASSRLIWETGFRLSGANVLTF	TGTGCCAGTAGTCGGTTAATTTGGGAGACAGGGTTTCGTCTCTCTGGGGCCAACGTCCTGACTTTC
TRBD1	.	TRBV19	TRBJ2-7	CASSIQQGSGYEQYF	TGTGCCAGTAGTATTCAACAGGGGTCTGGCTACGAGCAGTACTTC
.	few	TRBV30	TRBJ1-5	CAWSGGIDNQPQHF	TGTGCCTGGAGTGGAGGTATAGACAATCAGCCCCAGCATTTT
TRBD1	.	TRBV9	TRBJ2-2	CASSAWTGNTGELFF	TGTGCCAGCAGCGCCTGGACAGGAAACACCGGGGAGCTGTTTTTT
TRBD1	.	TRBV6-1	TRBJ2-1	CASSVRTGLYNEQFF	TGTGCCAGCAGTGTTAGGACAGGGTTGTACAATGAGCAGTTCTTC
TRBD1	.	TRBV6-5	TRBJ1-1	CASRQGDKAFF	TGTGCCAGCCGCCAGGGGGACAAAGCTTTCTTT
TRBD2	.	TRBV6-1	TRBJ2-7	CASSGTSGHSYEQYF	TGTGCCAGCAGTGGGACTAGCGGGCACTCCTACGAGCAGTACTTC
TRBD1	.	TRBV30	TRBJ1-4	CAFGQGAGPGFEKLFF	TGTGCCTTTGGACAGGGGGCCGGCCCCGGATTTGAAAAACTGTTTTTT
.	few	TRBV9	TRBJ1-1	CASSVEELGNTEAFF	TGTGCCAGCAGCGTAGAGGAGTTAGGGAACACTGAAGCTTTCTTT
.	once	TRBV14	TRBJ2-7	CASSQVQTYEQYF	TGTGCCAGCAGCCAAGTGCAGACCTACGAGCAGTACTTC
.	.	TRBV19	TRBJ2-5	CASSIDPGATQYF	TGTGCCAGTAGTATAGACCCCGGTGCGACCCAGTACTTC
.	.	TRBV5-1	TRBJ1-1	CASSSSTNMNTEAFF	TGCGCCAGCAGCTCCTCGACTAACATGAACACTGAAGCTTTCTTT
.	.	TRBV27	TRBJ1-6	CASSRGGLAVGNSPLHF	TGTGCCAGCAGCAGAGGGGGTTTGGCGGTGGGAAATTCACCCCTCCACTTT
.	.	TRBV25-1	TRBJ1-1	CASSTPGQLNTEAFF	TGTGCCAGCAGTACCCCCGGACAGCTGAACACTGAAGCTTTCTTT
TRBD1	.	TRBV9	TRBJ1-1	CASSVVAGGTEAFF	TGTGCCAGCAGCGTAGTGGCAGGGGGAACTGAAGCTTTCTTT
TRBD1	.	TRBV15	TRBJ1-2	CATSPRDRGYGYTF	TGTGCCACCAGCCCTAGGGACAGGGGGTATGGCTACACCTTC
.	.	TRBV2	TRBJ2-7	CASSQGLPGLYEQYF	TGTGCCAGCAGTCAGGGCCTACCGGGCCTCTACGAGCAGTACTTC
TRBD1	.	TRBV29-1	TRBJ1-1	CSATKGQANTEAFF	TGCAGCGCTACTAAGGGACAGGCGAACACTGAAGCTTTCTTT
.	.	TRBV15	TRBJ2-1	CATSREPGIYNEQFF	TGTGCCACCAGCAGAGAGCCAGGGATATACAATGAGCAGTTCTTC
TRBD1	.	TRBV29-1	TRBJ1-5	CSVSTGGGGNQPQHF	TGCAGCGTTTCCACAGGGGGAGGAGGGAACCAGCCCCAGCATTTT